The 4 T cell receptor beta chains listed next were all sequenced from one sample in a study of cytomegalovirus exposure and HLA in healthy donors. The PCR ran on 60 Vbeta and 13 Jbeta primers. Sequenced by immunoSEQ multiplex PCR; TCRdb stores in-frame clones only, minus some. The table has 90,000 to 140,000 clones, about 15% seen once. The sample was PBMCs. These receptors originate from a female donor in good health and CMV-seronegative.

The V call is TRBV11-2, the J call TRBJ1-2; 10 nucleotides match TRBD1. V lost 4 bases to trimming and J lost 7 bases; unmatched junction nucleotides: 15. CDR1 and CDR2 from the germline V gene are SGHAT and FQNNGV. The CDR3 is made up of 17 amino acids. CDR3 sequence (DNA): TGTGCCAGCAGCTCATTGACAGGGGGCGCCCCGTCTTTTGGCTACACCTTC. As protein: CASSSLTGGAPSFGYTF.

The J gene is TRBJ1-4, the V gene TRBV4-3; D ambiguous. Germline CDR1 reads LGHNA; CDR2 reads YSLEER. This CDR3 is 16 amino acids long. V was trimmed by 1 base and J by 5 bases, leaving 14 bases between them. The CDR3 region has the DNA TGCGCCAGCAGCCAAGGATCGGCGGGTAGGAATGAAAAACTGTTTTTT. This translates into CASSQGSAGRNEKLFF.

The J gene is TRBJ2-3, the V gene TRBV7-2; 11 bases agree with TRBD2. V shed 5 bases, J shed 11 bases, and the junction held 12 bases outside the gene matches. The length of the CDR3 is 15 residues. Looked up from germline, CDR1 is SGHTA and CDR2 is FQGNSA. CDR3 loop: CASSPTASGRMEQYF. CDR3 nucleotides: TGTGCCAGCAGCCCGACGGCTAGCGGGAGGATGGAGCAGTATTTT.

About this clone itself: Other DNA sequences within the sample encode an identical CDR3. V usage is TRBV4-3 and J usage is TRBJ2-2, with no clear D. The CDR3 covers 14 residues. Germline values: CDR1 LGHNA, CDR2 YSLEER. Trimming took 4 bases from V and 1 from J, leaving 7 bases between them. The CDR3 here is CASSLAGNTGELFF. CDR3 sequence (DNA): TGCGCCAGCAGCCTAGCTGGGAACACCGGGGAGCTGTTTTTT.